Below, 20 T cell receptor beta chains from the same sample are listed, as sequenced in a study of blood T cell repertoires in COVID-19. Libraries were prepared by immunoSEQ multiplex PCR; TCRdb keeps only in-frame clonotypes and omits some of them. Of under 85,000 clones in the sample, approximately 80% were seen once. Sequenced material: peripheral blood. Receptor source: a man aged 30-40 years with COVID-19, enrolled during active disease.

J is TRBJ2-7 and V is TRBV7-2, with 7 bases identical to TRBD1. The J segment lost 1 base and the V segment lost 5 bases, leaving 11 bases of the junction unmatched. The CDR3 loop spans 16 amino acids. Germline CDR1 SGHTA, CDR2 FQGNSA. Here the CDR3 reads CASSRRQGSVSYEQYF. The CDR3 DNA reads TGTGCCAGCAGCAGAAGACAGGGAAGCGTTTCCTACGAGCAGTACTTC.

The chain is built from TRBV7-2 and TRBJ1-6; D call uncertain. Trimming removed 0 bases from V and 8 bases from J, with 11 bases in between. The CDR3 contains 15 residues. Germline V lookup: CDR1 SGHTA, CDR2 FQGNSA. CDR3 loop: CASSLAGNTDSPLHF. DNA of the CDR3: TGTGCCAGCAGCTTAGCGGGTAATACAGATTCACCCCTCCACTTT.

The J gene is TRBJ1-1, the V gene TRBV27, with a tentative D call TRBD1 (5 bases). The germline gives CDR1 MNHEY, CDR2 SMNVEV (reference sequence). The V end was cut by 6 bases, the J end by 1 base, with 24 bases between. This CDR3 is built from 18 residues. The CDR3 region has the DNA TGTGCCAGCAGAACCCTCATCTTCACCAGGGCCTCGAACACTGAAGCTTTCTTT. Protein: CASRTLIFTRASNTEAFF.

CDR3 in DNA: TGTGCCAGCAGCTTATCCCGGGTAGAGCAGTACTTC. Translation: CASSLSRVEQYF. J is TRBJ2-7 and V is TRBV7-2; no firm D call. Germline V gene lookup returns CDR1 SGHTA and CDR2 FQGNSA. V was trimmed by 2 bases and J by 7 bases, leaving 9 bases between them. CDR3 size: 12 residues.

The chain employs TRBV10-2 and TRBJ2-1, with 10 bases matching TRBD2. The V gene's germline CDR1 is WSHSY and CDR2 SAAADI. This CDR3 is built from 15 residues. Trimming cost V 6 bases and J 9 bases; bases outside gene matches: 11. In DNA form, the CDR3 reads TGCGCCAGCAGGGGGTCTAGCGGGAGCAATCTTGAGCAGTTCTTC. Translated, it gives CASRGSSGSNLEQFF.

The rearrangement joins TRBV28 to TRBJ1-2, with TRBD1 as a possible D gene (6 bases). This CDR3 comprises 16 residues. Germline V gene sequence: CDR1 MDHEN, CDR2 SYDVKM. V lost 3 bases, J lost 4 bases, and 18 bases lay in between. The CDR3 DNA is TGTGCCAGCAGTTTTGTCTCGTCAGGGGTGCTCTATGGCTACACCTTC. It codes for CASSFVSSGVLYGYTF.

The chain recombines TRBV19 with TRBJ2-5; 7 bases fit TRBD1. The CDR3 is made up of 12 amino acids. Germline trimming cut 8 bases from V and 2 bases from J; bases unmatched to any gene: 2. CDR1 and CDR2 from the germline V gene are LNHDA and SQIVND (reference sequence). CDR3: CASQGVQETQYF. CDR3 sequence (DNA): TGTGCCAGTCAGGGGGTTCAAGAGACCCAGTACTTC.

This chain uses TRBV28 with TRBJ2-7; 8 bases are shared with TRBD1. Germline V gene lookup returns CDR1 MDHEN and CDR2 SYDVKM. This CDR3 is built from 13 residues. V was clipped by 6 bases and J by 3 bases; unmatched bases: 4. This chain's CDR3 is CASSFRGRYEQYF. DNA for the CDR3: TGTGCCAGCAGCTTCAGGGGGCGCTACGAGCAGTACTTC.

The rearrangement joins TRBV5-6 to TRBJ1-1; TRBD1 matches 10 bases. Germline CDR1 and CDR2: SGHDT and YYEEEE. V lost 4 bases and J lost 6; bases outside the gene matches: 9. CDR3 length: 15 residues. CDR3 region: CASSTLTGGVSEAFF. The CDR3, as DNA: TGTGCCAGCAGCACCTTGACAGGGGGCGTCTCTGAAGCTTTCTTT.

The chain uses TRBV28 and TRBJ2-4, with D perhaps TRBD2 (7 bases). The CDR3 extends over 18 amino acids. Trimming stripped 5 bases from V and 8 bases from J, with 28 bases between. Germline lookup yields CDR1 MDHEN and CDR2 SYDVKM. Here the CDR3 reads CASSPGRGGPQSRYIQYF. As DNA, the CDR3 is TGTGCCAGCAGTCCTGGCAGGGGAGGGCCTCAGTCGCGGTACATTCAGTACTTC.

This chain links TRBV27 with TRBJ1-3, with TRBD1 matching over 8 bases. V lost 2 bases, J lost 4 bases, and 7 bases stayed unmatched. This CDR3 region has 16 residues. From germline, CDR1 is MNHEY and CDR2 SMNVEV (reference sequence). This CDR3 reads CASSLTGQGRGNTIYF. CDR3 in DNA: TGTGCCAGCAGTTTAACCGGACAGGGACGAGGAAACACCATATATTTT.

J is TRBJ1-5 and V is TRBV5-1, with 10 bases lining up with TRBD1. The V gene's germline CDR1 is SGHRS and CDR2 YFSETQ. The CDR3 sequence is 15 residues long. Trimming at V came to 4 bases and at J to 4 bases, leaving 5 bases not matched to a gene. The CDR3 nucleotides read TGCGCCAGCAGCGGAGGACAGGGGGGGAATCAGCCCCAGCATTTT. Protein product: CASSGGQGGNQPQHF.

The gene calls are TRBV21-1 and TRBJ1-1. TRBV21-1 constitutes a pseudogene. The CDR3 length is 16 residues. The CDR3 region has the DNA TGTGCCAGCAGCAAAGTATTGAGTTTCATGAACACTGAAGCTTTCTTT. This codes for CASSKVLSFMNTEAFF.

The CDR3 reads CASSRAGVEQYF. The CDR3 DNA is TGTGCCAGCAGCCGAGCAGGGGTCGAGCAGTACTTC. This rearrangement joins TRBV12-3 or TRBV12-4 to TRBJ2-7; D perhaps matches TRBD1 (6 bases). V gave up 6 bases and J gave up 6 bases, with 12 bases separating them. The CDR3 contains 12 residues.

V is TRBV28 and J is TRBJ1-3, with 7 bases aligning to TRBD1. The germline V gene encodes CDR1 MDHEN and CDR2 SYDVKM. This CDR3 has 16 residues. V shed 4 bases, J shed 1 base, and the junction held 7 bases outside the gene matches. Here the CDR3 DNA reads TGTGCCAGCAGTTCCACCGGGACAGAATCTGGAAACACCATATATTTT. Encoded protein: CASSSTGTESGNTIYF.

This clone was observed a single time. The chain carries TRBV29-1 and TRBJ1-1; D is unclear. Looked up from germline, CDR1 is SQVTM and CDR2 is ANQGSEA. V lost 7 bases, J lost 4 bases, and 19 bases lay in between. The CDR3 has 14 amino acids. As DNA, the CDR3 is TGCAGCGCCCGCCCTATGGAGGAGGGCACTGAAGCTTTCTTT. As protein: CSARPMEEGTEAFF.

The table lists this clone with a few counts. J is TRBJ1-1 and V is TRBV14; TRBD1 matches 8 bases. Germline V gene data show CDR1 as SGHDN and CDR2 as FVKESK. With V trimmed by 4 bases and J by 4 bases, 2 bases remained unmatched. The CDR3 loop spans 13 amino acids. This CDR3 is CASSLTGGTEAFF. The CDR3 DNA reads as TGTGCCAGCAGCCTTACAGGGGGCACTGAAGCTTTCTTT.

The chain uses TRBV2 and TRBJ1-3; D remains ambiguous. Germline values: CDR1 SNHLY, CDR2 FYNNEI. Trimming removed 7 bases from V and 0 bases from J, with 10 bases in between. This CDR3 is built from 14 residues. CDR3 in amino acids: CASKAGSSGNTIYF. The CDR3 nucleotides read TGTGCCAGCAAGGCGGGGAGCTCTGGAAACACCATATATTTT.

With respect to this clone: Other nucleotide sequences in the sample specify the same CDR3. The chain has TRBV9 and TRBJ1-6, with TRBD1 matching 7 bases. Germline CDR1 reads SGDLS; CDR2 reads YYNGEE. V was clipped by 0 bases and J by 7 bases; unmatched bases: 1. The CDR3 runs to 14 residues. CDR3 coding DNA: TGTGCCAGCAGCGTAGGACAGGGCAATTCACCCCTCCACTTT. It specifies CASSVGQGNSPLHF.

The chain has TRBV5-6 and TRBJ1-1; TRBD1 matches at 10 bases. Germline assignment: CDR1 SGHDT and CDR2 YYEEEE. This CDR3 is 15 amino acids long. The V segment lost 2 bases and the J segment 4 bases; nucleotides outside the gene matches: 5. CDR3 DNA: TGTGCCAGCAGCTTTCCGACAGGGGGCACCACTGAAGCTTTCTTT. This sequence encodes CASSFPTGGTTEAFF.